Given below is one TCR beta chain in context. Source study methods: Amplification from reference gene primers served as the basis for estimated nucleated cell counts. The data were produced by immunoSEQ multiplex PCR, yet TCRdb's version contains in-frame clones alone and is incomplete. V and J calls and clone size come straight from that table; D and trimming were deduced from the DNA. Counted here are about 200,000 clones, approximately 87% occurring once; the ten biggest clones make up roughly 6.2%. This sample was taken from a study of blood T cell repertoires in COVID-19. Trimming took 0 bases from V and 0 from J, leaving 15 bases between them. This CDR3 has 17 amino acids. From germline, CDR1 is SGDLS and CDR2 YYNGEE.

This TCR was sampled from a man aged 55 to 70 who had recovered from COVID-19. The source material was peripheral blood. The chain uses TRBV9 and TRBJ1-1, with D tentatively TRBD1 (6 bases). CDR3 in DNA: TGTGCCAGCAGCGTAGTTCCAGGGGACGGGATGAACACTGAAGCTTTCTTT. Residues: CASSVVPGDGMNTEAFF.